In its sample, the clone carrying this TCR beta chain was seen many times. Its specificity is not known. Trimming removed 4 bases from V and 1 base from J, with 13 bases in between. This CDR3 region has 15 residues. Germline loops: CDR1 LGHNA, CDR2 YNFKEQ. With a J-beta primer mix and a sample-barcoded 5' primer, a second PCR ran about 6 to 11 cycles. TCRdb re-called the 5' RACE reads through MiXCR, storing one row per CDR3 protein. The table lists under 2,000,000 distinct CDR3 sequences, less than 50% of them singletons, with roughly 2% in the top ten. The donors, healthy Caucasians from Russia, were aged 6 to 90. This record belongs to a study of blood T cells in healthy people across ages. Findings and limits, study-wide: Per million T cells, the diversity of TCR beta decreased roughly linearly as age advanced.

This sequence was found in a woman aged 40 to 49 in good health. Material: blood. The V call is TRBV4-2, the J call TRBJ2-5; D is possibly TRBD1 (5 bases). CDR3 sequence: CASSRAGSGQETQYF. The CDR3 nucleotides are TGTGCCAGCAGCCGGGCAGGGTCCGGCCAAGAGACCCAGTACTTC.